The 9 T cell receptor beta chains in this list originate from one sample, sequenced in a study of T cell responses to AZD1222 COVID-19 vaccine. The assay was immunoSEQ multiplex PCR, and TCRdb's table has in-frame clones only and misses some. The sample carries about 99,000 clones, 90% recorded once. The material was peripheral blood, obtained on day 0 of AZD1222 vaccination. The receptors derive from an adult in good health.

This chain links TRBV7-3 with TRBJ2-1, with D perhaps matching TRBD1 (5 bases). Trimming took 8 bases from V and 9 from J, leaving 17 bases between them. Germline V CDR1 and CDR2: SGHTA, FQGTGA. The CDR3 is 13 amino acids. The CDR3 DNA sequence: TGTGCCAGCTCTACACCAGGGTCCGGTGAGCAGTTCTTC. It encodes CASSTPGSGEQFF.

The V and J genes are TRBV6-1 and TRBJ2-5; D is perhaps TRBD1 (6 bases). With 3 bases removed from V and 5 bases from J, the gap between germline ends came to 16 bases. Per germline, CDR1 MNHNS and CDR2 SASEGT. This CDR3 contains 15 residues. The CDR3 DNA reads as TGTGCCAGCAGTGATGGTGGGACAATTGGGGAGACCCAGTACTTC. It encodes CASSDGGTIGETQYF.

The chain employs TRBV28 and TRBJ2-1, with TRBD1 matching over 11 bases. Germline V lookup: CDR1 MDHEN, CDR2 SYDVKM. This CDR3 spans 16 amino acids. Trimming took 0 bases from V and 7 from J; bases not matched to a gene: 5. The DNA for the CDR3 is TGTGCCAGCAGTTTATGGGGACAGGGGGGCCCGAATGAGCAGTTCTTC. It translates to CASSLWGQGGPNEQFF.

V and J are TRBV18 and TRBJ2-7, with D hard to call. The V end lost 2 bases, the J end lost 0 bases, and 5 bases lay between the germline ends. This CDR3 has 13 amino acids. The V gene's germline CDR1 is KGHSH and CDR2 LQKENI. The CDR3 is CASSPLDSYEQYF. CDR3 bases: TGTGCCAGCTCACCATTGGACTCCTACGAGCAGTACTTC.

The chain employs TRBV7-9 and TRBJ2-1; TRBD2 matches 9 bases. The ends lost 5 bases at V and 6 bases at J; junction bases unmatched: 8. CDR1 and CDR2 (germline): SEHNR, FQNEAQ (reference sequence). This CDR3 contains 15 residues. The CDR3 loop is CASSPPGLAPNEQFF. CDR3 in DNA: TGTGCCAGCAGCCCTCCGGGACTAGCACCCAATGAGCAGTTCTTC.

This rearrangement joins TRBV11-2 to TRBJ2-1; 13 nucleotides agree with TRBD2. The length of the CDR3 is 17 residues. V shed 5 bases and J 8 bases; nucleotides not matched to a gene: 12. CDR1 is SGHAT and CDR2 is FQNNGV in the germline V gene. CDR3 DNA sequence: TGTGCCAGCAGCCTACCAACTAGCGGGGGGGCCAATTATGAGCAGTTCTTC. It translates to CASSLPTSGGANYEQFF. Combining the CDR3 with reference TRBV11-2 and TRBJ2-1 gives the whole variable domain EAGVAQSPRYKIIEKRQSVAFWCNPISGHATLYWYQQILGQGPKLLIQFQNNGVVDDSQLPKDRFSAERLKGVDSTLKIQPAKLEDSAVYLCASSLPTSGGANYEQFFGPGTRLTVL.

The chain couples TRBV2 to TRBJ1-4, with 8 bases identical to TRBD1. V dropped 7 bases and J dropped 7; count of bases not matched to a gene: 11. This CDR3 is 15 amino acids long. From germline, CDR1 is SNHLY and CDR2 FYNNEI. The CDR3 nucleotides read TGTGCCAGCAACTCAGGTGGGACAGGAGGTGAAAAACTGTTTTTT. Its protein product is CASNSGGTGGEKLFF.

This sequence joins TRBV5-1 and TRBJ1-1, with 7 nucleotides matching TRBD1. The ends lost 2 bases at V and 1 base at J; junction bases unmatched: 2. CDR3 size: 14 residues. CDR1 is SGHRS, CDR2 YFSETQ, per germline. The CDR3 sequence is CASSFRGTNTEAFF. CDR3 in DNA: TGCGCCAGCAGCTTCAGGGGGACGAACACTGAAGCTTTCTTT. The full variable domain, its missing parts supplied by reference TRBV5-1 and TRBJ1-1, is KAGVTQTPRYLIKTRGQQVTLSCSPISGHRSVSWYQQTPGQGLQFLFEYFSETQRNKGNFPGRFSGRQFSNSRSEMNVSTLELGDSALYLCASSFRGTNTEAFFGQGTRLTVV.

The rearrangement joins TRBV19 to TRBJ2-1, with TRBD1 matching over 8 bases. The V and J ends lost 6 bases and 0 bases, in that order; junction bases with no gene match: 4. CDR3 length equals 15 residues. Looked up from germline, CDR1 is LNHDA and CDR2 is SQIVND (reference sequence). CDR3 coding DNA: TGTGCCAGTAGGAGGGACAGGAGCTCCTACAATGAGCAGTTCTTC. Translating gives CASRRDRSSYNEQFF.